This TCR beta chain appears in the sequencing data of a study of graft-versus-host responses after intestinal transplantation. Looking at the study overall: Recipients uniformly received anti-thymocyte globulin induction, followed by tacrolimus and steroids for two to four years.

CDR3 length equals 16 residues. CDR1 is SGHRS and CDR2 is YFSETQ in the germline V gene. Trimming took 3 bases from V and 1 from J; bases not matched to a gene: 5. Repertoires were generated with immunoSEQ multiplex PCR, while TCRdb's copy carries only in-frame clones and drops some. The sample yields 12,000 to 15,000 clones, about 27% seen once. The chain employs TRBV5-1 and TRBJ2-2, with TRBD1 matching over 8 bases. This specimen was alloreactive CD4+ T cells from a mixed lymphocyte reaction culture, taken before intestinal transplant. Specified subset: CFSE-low proliferating T cells sorted from roughly six-day pre-transplant mixed lymphocyte reaction (GvH or HvG direction). The TCR originated in a human patient who received an intestinal transplant. As DNA, the CDR3 is TGCGCCAGCAGCTGGGGGACAGGCGGGAACACCGGGGAGCTGTTTTTT. It codes for CASSWGTGGNTGELFF.